The clone carrying this TCR beta chain was recorded at least ten times. Its specificity is not known. The donors were all healthy and Caucasian. The V end lost 0 bases, the J end lost 12 bases, and 15 bases lay between the germline ends. The CDR3 loop spans 13 amino acids. Germline assignment: CDR1 DFQATT and CDR2 SNEGSKA (reference sequence). These data come from a study of identical twins. TCRdb ran MiXCR on the 5' RACE reads and lists one entry per CDR3 protein. Of 200,000 to 300,000 distinct CDR3 sequences listed, under 12% are singletons. Overall study results and limits: The abundant beta clonotypes from cord blood had fewer insertions, and memory repertoires had none of this. Diverse VJ usage suggested most zero-insertion clonotypes were not invariant T cells. Modelling underestimated the level of out-of-frame TCR alpha sharing observed in monozygotic twins.

The clonotype comes from a man in his fifties or sixties in good health. The gene calls are TRBV20-1 and TRBJ2-1, with no clear D. Sequences were obtained from memory T cells sorted from blood. CDR3 DNA: TGCAGTGCTAGAGATCGGCCTCCGGGTGGGCAGTTCTTC. It translates to CSARDRPPGGQFF.